One and the same sample provided the 14 T cell receptor beta chains below, sequenced in a study of beta chain features in type 1 diabetes. Since all of the isolated RNA was reverse transcribed, expressed TCRB transcripts were what got sequenced. Only in-frame clones appear in the TCRdb table, and some are missing; sequencing was by immunoSEQ multiplex PCR. The sample lists 300,000 to 400,000 clones; roughly 8% were seen once. Sequenced: central memory CD4+ T cells from blood. These receptors were collected from a woman between 18 and 29 years old in good health.

The rearrangement joins TRBV19 to TRBJ2-1, with 9 positions matching TRBD2. Germline V CDR1 and CDR2: LNHDA, SQIVND (reference sequence). The ends lost 5 bases at V and 9 bases at J; junction bases unmatched: 14. This CDR3 has 16 residues. Here the CDR3 DNA reads TGTGCCAGTAGTGCCAATAGCGGGAGACTCGGCGGTGAGCAGTTCTTC. Translated: CASSANSGRLGGEQFF.

The sample holds a few counts of this clone. The chain uses TRBV15 and TRBJ1-3; D is unresolved. This CDR3 region has 12 residues. Germline V gene lookup returns CDR1 LNHNV and CDR2 YYDKDF (reference sequence). Trimming removed 6 bases from V and 2 bases from J, with 5 bases in between. CDR3 sequence reads: CATRAPGNTIYF. CDR3 coding DNA: TGTGCCACCAGGGCCCCTGGAAACACCATATATTTT.

This clone has only a few counts. The chain is built from TRBV15 and TRBJ1-2, with 7 positions matching TRBD1. CDR1 and CDR2 (germline): LNHNV, YYDKDF (reference sequence). With 3 bases clipped from V and 2 bases from J, the junction kept 0 bases outside the gene matches. CDR3 length equals 13 residues. Written as DNA, the CDR3 is TGTGCCACCAGCAGGGACAGGAACTATGGCTACACCTTC. Amino acid sequence: CATSRDRNYGYTF.

The table lists this clone with a few counts. The rearrangement joins TRBV28 to TRBJ2-7, with TRBD1 matching 8 bases. CDR3 size: 15 residues. Germline V gene lookup returns CDR1 MDHEN and CDR2 SYDVKM. The V and J ends lost 3 bases and 5 bases, in that order; junction bases with no gene match: 9. The CDR3 is CASSFRDRLLHEQYF. DNA for the CDR3: TGTGCCAGCAGTTTTCGGGACAGGCTCTTACACGAGCAGTACTTC. Combining the CDR3 with reference TRBV28 and TRBJ2-7 gives the whole variable domain DVKVTQSSRYLVKRTGEKVFLECVQDMDHENMFWYRQDPGLGLRLIYFSYDVKMKEKGDIPEGYSVSREKKERFSLILESASTNQTSMYLCASSFRDRLLHEQYFGPGTRLTVT.

This clone was seen more than once but under ten times. The chain couples TRBV28 to TRBJ1-2, with 9 bases matching TRBD1. The germline V gene has CDR1 MDHEN and CDR2 SYDVKM. The CDR3 length is 16 residues. V gave up 1 base and J gave up 4 bases; unmatched junction bases: 7. The CDR3 sequence is CASSLSGTGQGYGYTF. The CDR3 DNA is TGTGCCAGCAGTTTATCCGGGACAGGGCAAGGCTATGGCTACACCTTC.

This clone was seen only a few times. The CDR3 region has the DNA TGTGCCAGCAGTTGGGCCACTAGCACAGATACGCAGTATTTT. Its protein product is CASSWATSTDTQYF. The rearrangement uses TRBV27 and TRBJ2-3; D unresolved. V lost 4 bases, J lost 0 bases, and 8 bases lay in between. Looked up from germline, CDR1 is MNHEY and CDR2 is SMNVEV (reference sequence). The CDR3 runs to 14 residues.

This clone was recorded a few times. The rearrangement links TRBV11-2 to TRBJ2-5, with a tentative D call TRBD1 (5 bases). The CDR3 is made up of 14 amino acids. CDR1 is SGHAT and CDR2 is FQNNGV in the germline V gene. The V end was cut by 2 bases, the J end by 1 base, with 8 bases between. The CDR3 spells CASSLNQGQETQYF. CDR3 coding DNA: TGTGCCAGCAGCTTAAACCAGGGCCAAGAGACCCAGTACTTC.

The chain uses TRBV4-2 and TRBJ2-7; no clear D gene. This CDR3 has 13 residues. CDR1 is LGHNA, CDR2 YNFKEQ, per germline. Trimming cost V 4 bases and J 3 bases, with 10 bases left between them. CDR3 nucleotide sequence: TGTGCCAGCAGCCCTTCACAATACTACGAGCAGTACTTC. Translation: CASSPSQYYEQYF.

The chain is built from TRBV25-1 and TRBJ2-2, with 7 positions matching TRBD2. V lost 5 bases to trimming and J lost 5 bases; unmatched junction nucleotides: 8. Germline loops: CDR1 MGHDK, CDR2 SYGVNS. There are 15 residues in the CDR3. The CDR3 nucleotides read TGTGCCAGCAGTCCCGGGACTATCCATACCGGGGAGCTGTTTTTT. Amino acid sequence: CASSPGTIHTGELFF.

This clone appeared a few times. This chain uses TRBV6-1 with TRBJ1-1; D perhaps matches TRBD1 (6 bases). Looked up from germline, CDR1 is MNHNS and CDR2 is SASEGT. Trimming took off 6 bases at V and 0 bases at J, with 11 bases between the two ends. The CDR3 sequence is 14 residues long. Here the CDR3 reads CASRPQGMNTEAFF. The CDR3 DNA reads as TGTGCCAGCAGACCTCAGGGGATGAACACTGAAGCTTTCTTT.

The CDR3 coding sequence is TGCGCCAGCAGCACCGGGACAGGCTCCTACGAGCAGTACTTC. This codes for CASSTGTGSYEQYF. The rearrangement joins TRBV5-1 to TRBJ2-7, with 8 bases lining up with TRBD1. The germline V gene encodes CDR1 SGHRS and CDR2 YFSETQ. The CDR3 runs to 14 residues. V was clipped by 4 bases and J by 0 bases; unmatched bases: 3.

This CDR3 reads CASSKISSTVTTVSLRSF. The CDR3 bases are TGTGCCAGCAGCAAAATATCCAGTACGGTAACGACTGTCTCTCTAAGGTCGTTT. The J gene is TRBJ1-1, the V gene TRBV21-1. TRBV21-1 is recorded as a pseudogene. This CDR3 region has 18 residues.

A few counts support this clone. The chain has TRBV4-3 and TRBJ2-3, with TRBD1 as a possible D gene (7 bases). V lost 3 bases and J lost 3, with 13 bases in between. The CDR3 is 15 residues long. Per germline, CDR1 LGHNA and CDR2 YSLEER. In DNA form, the CDR3 reads TGCGCCAGCAGCCAGACAGGGACTCAGACAGATACGCAGTATTTT. Amino acids: CASSQTGTQTDTQYF.

V and J are TRBV18 and TRBJ2-3; TRBD2 aligns across 9 bases. The CDR3 is 16 residues long. The germline V gene has CDR1 KGHSH and CDR2 LQKENI. Trimming removed 8 bases from V and 6 bases from J; junction bases left unmatched: 15. CDR3 nucleotide sequence: TGTGCCAGCCTTTCCGGGGCTAGCGGGAACCCCGATACGCAGTATTTT. This gives the protein CASLSGASGNPDTQYF.